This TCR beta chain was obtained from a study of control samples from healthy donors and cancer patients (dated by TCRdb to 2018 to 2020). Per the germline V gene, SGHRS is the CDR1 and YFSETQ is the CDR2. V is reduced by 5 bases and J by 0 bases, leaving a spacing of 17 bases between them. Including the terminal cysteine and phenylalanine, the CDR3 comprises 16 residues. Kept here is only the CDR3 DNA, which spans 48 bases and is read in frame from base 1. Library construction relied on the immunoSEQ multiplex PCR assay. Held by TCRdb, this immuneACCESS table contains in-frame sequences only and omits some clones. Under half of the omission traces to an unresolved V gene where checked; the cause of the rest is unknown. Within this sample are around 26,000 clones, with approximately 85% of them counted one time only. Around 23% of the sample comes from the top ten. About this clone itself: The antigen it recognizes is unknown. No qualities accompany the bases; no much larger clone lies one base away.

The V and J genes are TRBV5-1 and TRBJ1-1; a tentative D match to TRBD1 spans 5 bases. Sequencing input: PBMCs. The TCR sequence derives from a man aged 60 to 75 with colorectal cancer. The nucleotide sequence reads TGCGCCAGCAGTTTTAACTCACCAGGGATGAACACTGAAGCTTTCTTT. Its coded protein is CASSFNSPGMNTEAFF.